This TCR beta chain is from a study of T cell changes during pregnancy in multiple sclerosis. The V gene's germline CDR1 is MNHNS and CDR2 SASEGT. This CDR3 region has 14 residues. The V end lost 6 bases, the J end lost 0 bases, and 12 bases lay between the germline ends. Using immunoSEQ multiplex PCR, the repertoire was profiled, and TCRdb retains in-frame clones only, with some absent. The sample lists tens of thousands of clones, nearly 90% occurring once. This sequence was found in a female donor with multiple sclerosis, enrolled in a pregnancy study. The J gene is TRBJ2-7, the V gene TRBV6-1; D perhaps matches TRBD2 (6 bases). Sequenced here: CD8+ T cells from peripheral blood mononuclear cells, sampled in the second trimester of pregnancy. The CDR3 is CASREPGASYEQYF. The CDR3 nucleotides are TGTGCCAGCAGAGAACCGGGAGCCTCCTACGAGCAGTACTTC.